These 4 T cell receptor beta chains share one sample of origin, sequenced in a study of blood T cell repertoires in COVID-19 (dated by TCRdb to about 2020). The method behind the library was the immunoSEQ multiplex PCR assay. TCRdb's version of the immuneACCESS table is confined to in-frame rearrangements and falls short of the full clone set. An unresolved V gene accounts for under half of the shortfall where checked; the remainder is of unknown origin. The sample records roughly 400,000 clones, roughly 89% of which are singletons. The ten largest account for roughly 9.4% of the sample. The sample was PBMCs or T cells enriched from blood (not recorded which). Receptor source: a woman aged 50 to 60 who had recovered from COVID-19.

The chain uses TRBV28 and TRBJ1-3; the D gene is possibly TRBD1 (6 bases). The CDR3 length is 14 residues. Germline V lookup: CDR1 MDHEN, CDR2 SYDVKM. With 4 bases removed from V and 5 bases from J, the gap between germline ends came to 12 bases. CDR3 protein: CASSSRDNRNTIYF. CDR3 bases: TGTGCCAGCAGTTCCCGGGACAACAGAAACACCATATATTTT. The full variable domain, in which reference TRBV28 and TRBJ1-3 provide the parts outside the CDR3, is DVKVTQSSRYLVKRTGEKVFLECVQDMDHENMFWYRQDPGLGLRLIYFSYDVKMKEKGDIPEGYSVSREKKERFSLILESASTNQTSMYLCASSSRDNRNTIYFGEGSWLTVV.

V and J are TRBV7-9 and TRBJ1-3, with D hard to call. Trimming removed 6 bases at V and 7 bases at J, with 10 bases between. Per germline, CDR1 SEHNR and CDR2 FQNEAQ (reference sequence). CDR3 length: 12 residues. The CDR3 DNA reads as TGTGCCAGCAGTTCCGACTTGAACACCATATATTTT. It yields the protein CASSSDLNTIYF.

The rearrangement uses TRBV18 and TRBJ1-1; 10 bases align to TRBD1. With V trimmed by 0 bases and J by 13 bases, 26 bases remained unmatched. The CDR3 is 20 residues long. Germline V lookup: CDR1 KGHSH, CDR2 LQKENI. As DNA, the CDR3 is TGTGCCAGCTCACCACCGACTATTCGGGACAGGGGCCGCTTGAACAATCCCGGTTTCTTT. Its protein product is CASSPPTIRDRGRLNNPGFF.

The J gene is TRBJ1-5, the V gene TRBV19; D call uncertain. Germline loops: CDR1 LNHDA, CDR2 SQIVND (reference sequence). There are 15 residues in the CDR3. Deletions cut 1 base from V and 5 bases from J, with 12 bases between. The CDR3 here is CASSIGARLHQPQHF. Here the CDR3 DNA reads TGTGCCAGTAGTATAGGTGCCAGGCTTCATCAGCCCCAGCATTTT.